Below, 26 T cell receptor beta chains from the same sample are listed, as sequenced in a study of T-cell reconstitution after alpha-beta-depleted transplantation in children. Construction of the TCRbeta library involved unique molecular identifiers. TCRdb recomputed calls from the PCR reads with MiXCR, one row per CDR3 protein. The table includes under 450,000 distinct CDR3 sequences, 10% to 15% detected once. The specimen was PBMCs, collected from the stem cell graft. Source of these receptors: a human donor who donated a stem cell graft to a child with Fanconi anemia.

The chain carries TRBV6-2 or TRBV6-3 and TRBJ1-5; D remains ambiguous. This CDR3 has 14 residues. Germline lookup yields CDR1 MNHEY and CDR2 SVGEGT. Trimming took 2 bases from V and 9 from J, leaving 14 bases between them. The CDR3 bases are TGTGCCAGCAGTTACCCGGGAGATCAACGGCCCCAGCATTTT. This sequence encodes CASSYPGDQRPQHF.

The chain combines TRBV4-3 with TRBJ1-1; possible D gene TRBD1, 5 bases. This CDR3 spans 15 amino acids. V gave up 4 bases and J gave up 0 bases, with 12 bases separating them. Germline lookup yields CDR1 LGHNA and CDR2 YSLEER. This CDR3 reads CASSPGHLMNTEAFF. The CDR3 DNA is TGCGCCAGCAGCCCCGGACACCTCATGAACACTGAAGCTTTCTTT.

This clonotype was seen many times. The chain recombines TRBV12-3 or TRBV12-4 with TRBJ1-5; D call uncertain. The V end was cut by 0 bases, the J end by 7 bases, with 10 bases between. The CDR3 consists of 14 residues. The CDR3 coding sequence is TGTGCCAGCAGTTTAGCGCTCGGGATACAGCCCCAGCATTTT. It encodes CASSLALGIQPQHF.

This clonotype has ten or more counts. The chain uses TRBV28 and TRBJ2-7; D uncertain. V was cut by 1 base and J by 10 bases, with 17 bases left in between. The CDR3 covers 14 residues. Germline CDR1 MDHEN, CDR2 SYDVKM. CDR3 amino acids: CASSLLSVRGQQYF. CDR3 nucleotides: TGTGCCAGCAGTTTATTGTCTGTGAGAGGCCAACAGTACTTC.

This chain's CDR3 is CASSLSAVYGYTF. CDR3 DNA: TGTGCCAGCAGTTTATCGGCGGTCTATGGCTACACCTTC. The chain carries TRBV27 and TRBJ1-2; no clear D gene. Between the trimmed V and J ends, which lost 0 bases and 4 bases, there was a span of 6 bases. Germline-derived CDR1 and CDR2 are MNHEY and SMNVEV (reference sequence). The CDR3 has 13 residues.

As to this clonotype: The junction differs from germline at one of its ends, possibly a read error. This sequence joins TRBV29-1 and TRBJ2-1; 8 nucleotides align to TRBD2. The CDR3 has 14 amino acids. CDR1 and CDR2 from the germline V gene are SQVTM and ANQGSEA. This chain's CDR3 is CSVDAGLVSTEEFF. The DNA for the CDR3 is TGCAGCGTTGACGCGGGACTAGTGAGTACTGAGGAGTTCTTC.

The chain combines TRBV30 with TRBJ1-1; D unclear. Trimming shortened V by 7 bases and J by 5 bases, and 17 bases separated the two germline ends. Looked up from germline, CDR1 is GTSNPN and CDR2 is SVGIG (reference sequence). There are 13 residues in the CDR3. The CDR3 DNA follows: TGTGCCTACGCTAATCCGGTGGGGACTGAAGCTTTCTTT. It codes for CAYANPVGTEAFF.

The V and J genes are TRBV6-5 and TRBJ2-1; 7 bases match TRBD1. Per germline, CDR1 MNHEY and CDR2 SVGAGI. This CDR3 is built from 14 residues. The junction had 8 bases not matched to a gene; V was cut back by 2 bases and J by 10 bases. This chain's CDR3 is CASSYGTAVSEQFF. The CDR3 DNA is TGTGCCAGCAGTTACGGGACAGCGGTGTCGGAGCAGTTCTTC.

This clonotype was seen a handful of times. V usage is TRBV2 and J usage is TRBJ2-5; D is tentatively TRBD1 or TRBD2 (6 bases each). V lost 4 bases, J lost 3 bases, and 9 bases lay in between. This CDR3 has 13 amino acids. Per the germline V gene, CDR1 is SNHLY and CDR2 is FYNNEI. CDR3: CASSGRGEETQYF. For the CDR3, the DNA is TGTGCCAGCAGTGGTAGGGGGGAAGAGACCCAGTACTTC.

This clonotype was observed a handful of times. The chain employs TRBV27 and TRBJ2-1, with D unresolved. The germline V and J ends were trimmed by 0 bases and 2 bases, with 11 bases remaining between them. The CDR3 is 16 residues long. Germline V gives CDR1 MNHEY, CDR2 SMNVEV (reference sequence). This chain's CDR3 is CASSLSPRTPYNEQFF. The DNA of the CDR3 is TGTGCCAGCAGTTTATCCCCCCGGACCCCCTACAATGAGCAGTTCTTC.

This clonotype has a count of ten or more. This chain connects TRBV6-5 to TRBJ1-1, with D possibly being TRBD1 (5 bases). The CDR3 consists of 13 residues. The ends were cut back, 5 bases at V and 3 bases at J, with 10 bases in the middle. From germline, CDR1 is MNHEY and CDR2 SVGAGI. As DNA, the CDR3 is TGTGCCAGCAGTCGGGACGGCGACACTGAAGCTTTCTTT. Residues: CASSRDGDTEAFF.

This clonotype has ten or more counts. The gene calls are TRBV5-1 and TRBJ2-1; tentatively, D is TRBD1 or TRBD2 (5 bases each). V lost 2 bases, J lost 5 bases, and 14 bases lay in between. The CDR3 runs to 15 residues. The germline V gene encodes CDR1 SGHRS and CDR2 YFSETQ. The CDR3 loop is CASSLSSMGDNEQFF. In nucleotides, the CDR3 is TGCGCCAGCAGCTTAAGTTCTATGGGGGACAATGAGCAGTTCTTC. Complete variable domain (other parts from reference TRBV5-1 and TRBJ2-1): KAGVTQTPRYLIKTRGQQVTLSCSPISGHRSVSWYQQTPGQGLQFLFEYFSETQRNKGNFPGRFSGRQFSNSRSEMNVSTLELGDSALYLCASSLSSMGDNEQFFGPGTRLTVL.

The chain employs TRBV7-2 and TRBJ2-5, with D perhaps TRBD1 (8 bases). The CDR3 contains 14 residues. The germline V and J ends were trimmed by 5 bases and 4 bases, with 14 bases remaining between them. The germline CDR1 and CDR2 sequences are SGHTA and FQGNSA. The CDR3 sequence is CASSPGGQAETQYF. The CDR3 DNA reads TGTGCCAGCAGCCCGGGGGGACAGGCAGAGACCCAGTACTTC.

There are a few counts of this clonotype. The chain carries TRBV5-1 and TRBJ1-1; 7 bases are shared with TRBD1. This CDR3 is built from 13 residues. Trimming took 6 bases from V and 7 from J; bases not matched to a gene: 9. Germline V gene lookup returns CDR1 SGHRS and CDR2 YFSETQ. CDR3 bases: TGCGCCAGCAACGGACAGGCCTCTAATGAAGCTTTCTTT. Translated: CASNGQASNEAFF. The whole variable domain, filled in from reference TRBV5-1 and TRBJ1-1, reads KAGVTQTPRYLIKTRGQQVTLSCSPISGHRSVSWYQQTPGQGLQFLFEYFSETQRNKGNFPGRFSGRQFSNSRSEMNVSTLELGDSALYLCASNGQASNEAFFGQGTRLTVV.

This clonotype was picked up many times. The V gene is TRBV5-1, the J gene TRBJ2-3, with D possibly being TRBD1 or TRBD2 (5 bases each). The CDR3 runs to 14 residues. V was cut by 2 bases and J by 6 bases, with 13 bases left in between. CDR1 is SGHRS, CDR2 YFSETQ, per germline. CDR3 DNA sequence: TGCGCCAGCAGCTTTGAGAGGGGAAAGGATACGCAGTATTTT. Translation: CASSFERGKDTQYF. The full variable domain, completed using reference TRBV5-1 and TRBJ2-3, is KAGVTQTPRYLIKTRGQQVTLSCSPISGHRSVSWYQQTPGQGLQFLFEYFSETQRNKGNFPGRFSGRQFSNSRSEMNVSTLELGDSALYLCASSFERGKDTQYFGPGTRLTVL.

This clonotype has more than one count but fewer than ten. The chain joins TRBV20-1 to TRBJ2-5, with D maybe TRBD1 (6 bases). The V end lost 6 bases, the J end lost 5 bases, and 16 bases lay between the germline ends. This CDR3 contains 13 residues. From germline, CDR1 is DFQATT and CDR2 SNEGSKA (reference sequence). The CDR3, as DNA: TGCAGTGCCGGGGACACCTCTGGGGAGACCCAGTACTTC. Its protein product is CSAGDTSGETQYF.

This clonotype was seen only a few times. The chain has TRBV29-1 and TRBJ2-3, with D unclear. The CDR3 contains 11 residues. The ends were cut back, 8 bases at V and 1 base at J, with 7 bases in the middle. Germline V gene lookup returns CDR1 SQVTM and CDR2 ANQGSEA. The CDR3 sequence is CSITGTDTQYF. CDR3 nucleotides: TGCAGCATAACAGGCACAGATACGCAGTATTTT.

The V gene is TRBV4-2, the J gene TRBJ2-3, with D perhaps TRBD1 or TRBD2 (6 bases each). In germline, CDR1 is LGHNA, CDR2 YNFKEQ. The CDR3 covers 16 residues. V lost 0 bases and J 4 bases, leaving 14 bases between the germline ends. CDR3 sequence: CASSQDGGDGADTQYF. DNA for the CDR3: TGTGCCAGCAGCCAAGACGGGGGCGACGGCGCAGATACGCAGTATTTT.

The sample holds many counts of this clonotype. The V and J genes are TRBV12-3 or TRBV12-4 and TRBJ1-1; D uncertain. CDR3 size: 12 residues. The ends were cut back, 5 bases at V and 6 bases at J, with 10 bases in the middle. The CDR3: CASSPSSAEAFF. DNA of the CDR3: TGTGCCAGCAGTCCTTCCTCCGCTGAAGCTTTCTTT.

This clonotype was counted many times. The V and J genes are TRBV5-1 and TRBJ2-1, with D hard to call. Germline CDR1 is SGHRS and CDR2 is YFSETQ. Trimming took 1 base from V and 4 from J, leaving 6 bases between them. CDR3 length: 13 residues. CDR3 coding DNA: TGCGCCAGCAGCTTGATTACTTACAATGAGCAGTTCTTC. Amino acids: CASSLITYNEQFF.

This clonotype came up many times. The chain links TRBV5-1 to TRBJ2-5; 10 bases line up with TRBD1. The V gene end was trimmed by 2 bases and the J gene end by 5 bases; junction bases not matched to a gene: 9. CDR1 and CDR2 from the germline V gene are SGHRS and YFSETQ. This CDR3 is built from 16 residues. In nucleotides, the CDR3 is TGCGCCAGCAGCTTTAATGGACAGGGGGTTCGGGAGACCCAGTACTTC. Its translation: CASSFNGQGVRETQYF.

The chain couples TRBV6-5 to TRBJ2-3; TRBD2 matches 7 bases. CDR3 length: 14 amino acids. Unmatched junction bases numbered 5, after V lost 2 bases and J lost 6 bases. The germline V gene encodes CDR1 MNHEY and CDR2 SVGAGI. CDR3 protein: CASSYGGGLDTQYF. CDR3 nucleotides: TGTGCCAGCAGTTACGGGGGGGGGTTGGATACGCAGTATTTT.

This clonotype was counted many times. CDR3 DNA sequence: TGTGCCAGCAGCTCCTCCTGGGACAGACACAATGAGCAGTTCTTC. It encodes CASSSSWDRHNEQFF. V is TRBV7-9 and J is TRBJ2-1, with TRBD1 matching over 7 bases. Looked up from germline, CDR1 is SEHNR and CDR2 is FQNEAQ (reference sequence). This CDR3 spans 15 amino acids. The V and J ends lost 4 bases and 5 bases, in that order; junction bases with no gene match: 8.

J is TRBJ1-2 and V is TRBV4-2; D ambiguous. Trimming took off 0 bases at V and 4 bases at J, with 12 bases between the two ends. CDR3 length: 15 amino acids. The germline CDR1 and CDR2 sequences are LGHNA and YNFKEQ. The CDR3 DNA follows: TGTGCCAGCAGCCAAGATTCCGGAAATTCCTATGGCTACACCTTC. As protein: CASSQDSGNSYGYTF.

This clonotype was counted many times. The rearrangement joins TRBV12-3 or TRBV12-4 to TRBJ1-2; D gene uncertain. Trimming pared 4 bases from V and 2 bases from J, leaving 14 bases between. This CDR3 is built from 15 residues. The CDR3 here is CASSYNRNQNYGYTF. The CDR3 coding sequence is TGTGCCAGCAGTTATAACCGCAACCAGAACTATGGCTACACCTTC.

This clonotype was picked up a small number of times. The rearrangement joins TRBV9 to TRBJ2-1; TRBD1 matches 8 bases. Germline V gene data show CDR1 as SGDLS and CDR2 as YYNGEE. The CDR3 spans 13 residues. V shed 2 bases, J shed 15 bases, and the junction held 10 bases outside the gene matches. DNA for the CDR3: TGTGCCAGCAGCGTGGGACAGGAAGGGCAGCGGTTCTTC. It translates to CASSVGQEGQRFF.